One sample yielded the 30 T cell receptor beta chains listed below, sequenced in a study of T cell repertoires in cytomegalovirus infection. TCRdb ran MiXCR on the reads and lists one entry per CDR3 protein. The sample gives under 800,000 distinct CDR3 sequences, 20% to 25% of which show up once; 8% is in the top ten. Material: CD8+ T cells from PBMCs. The source is a human donor in good health (CMV status not recorded). Some clones in this sample may be carry-over from other donors' samples.

The V call is TRBV7-9, the J call TRBJ2-7; TRBD2 aligns across 7 bases. V shed 4 bases, J shed 3 bases, and the junction held 12 bases outside the gene matches. CDR1 and CDR2 (germline): SEHNR, FQNEAQ (reference sequence). The CDR3 totals 16 residues. The CDR3 DNA follows: TGTGCCAGCAGCTCCCCGGAGGGGAGGGACTACTACGAGCAGTACTTC. Its translation is CASSSPEGRDYYEQYF.

In nucleotides, the CDR3 is TGCAGCGTTGTGGGACAGGGGACCTACAATGAGCAGTTCTTC. Translation gives CSVVGQGTYNEQFF. This chain uses TRBV29-1 with TRBJ2-1; TRBD1 agrees at 10 bases. There are 14 residues in the CDR3. The V segment lost 4 bases and the J segment 2 bases; nucleotides outside the gene matches: 2. The germline V gene encodes CDR1 SQVTM and CDR2 ANQGSEA.

The chain combines TRBV2 with TRBJ2-3; a weak D match, TRBD1 (6 bases). Germline CDR1 SNHLY, CDR2 FYNNEI. V was trimmed by 6 bases and J by 2 bases, leaving 15 bases between them. The CDR3 has 15 residues. CDR3 DNA sequence: TGTGCCAGCAGGGACAGCCCCGGGGTCACAGATACGCAGTATTTT. Translating gives CASRDSPGVTDTQYF. Complete variable domain (other parts from reference TRBV2 and TRBJ2-3): EPEVTQTPSHQVTQMGQEVILRCVPISNHLYFYWYRQILGQKVEFLVSFYNNEISEKSEIFDDQFSVERPDGSNFTLKIRSTKLEDSAMYFCASRDSPGVTDTQYFGPGTRLTVL.

This rearrangement joins TRBV12-5 to TRBJ1-1; 7 bases map to TRBD1. The CDR3 contains 16 residues. Germline lookup yields CDR1 LGHNT and CDR2 FRNRAP. V lost 1 base and J lost 1; bases outside the gene matches: 6. The DNA of the CDR3 is TGTGCTAGTGGTTTGGAGACAGGACAGGCGAACACTGAAGCTTTCTTT. Translating gives CASGLETGQANTEAFF.

This clonotype was counted ten times or more. The chain has TRBV5-5 and TRBJ2-2; D may be TRBD1 (6 bases). Germline V CDR1 and CDR2: SGHKS, YYEKEE (reference sequence). The V end lost 7 bases, the J end lost 4 bases, and 11 bases lay between the germline ends. The CDR3 spans 13 residues. CDR3 residues: CASQWGPTGELFF. CDR3 nucleotide sequence: TGTGCCAGCCAGTGGGGGCCCACCGGGGAGCTGTTTTTT.

This clonotype has just a few counts. The chain employs TRBV6-5 and TRBJ2-3; D remains ambiguous. CDR1 and CDR2 (germline): MNHEY, SVGAGI. The CDR3 runs to 13 residues. V lost 3 bases, J lost 1 base, and 5 bases lay in between. This chain's CDR3 is CASSYIGTDTQYF. For the CDR3, the DNA is TGTGCCAGCAGTTATATTGGCACAGATACGCAGTATTTT.

This clonotype was recorded a few times. This chain connects TRBV7-3 to TRBJ2-2; 11 nucleotides line up with TRBD1. With V trimmed by 2 bases and J by 0 bases, 2 bases remained unmatched. Germline V gene lookup returns CDR1 SGHTA and CDR2 FQGTGA. The CDR3 length is 17 residues. DNA of the CDR3: TGTGCCAGCAGCTTAGGGACAGGGGGATCGAACACCGGGGAGCTGTTTTTT. Translated: CASSLGTGGSNTGELFF.

At least ten counts were recorded for this clonotype. The chain carries TRBV20-1 and TRBJ1-1; TRBD1 aligns across 7 bases. Germline trimming cut 5 bases from V and 0 bases from J; bases unmatched to any gene: 9. The germline V gene encodes CDR1 DFQATT and CDR2 SNEGSKA (reference sequence). CDR3 length equals 15 residues. The CDR3 is CSAQRTGTVNTEAFF. In nucleotides, the CDR3 is TGCAGTGCTCAACGGACAGGTACAGTGAACACTGAAGCTTTCTTT.

In its sample, this clonotype was seen a few times. The gene calls are TRBV6-2 or TRBV6-3 and TRBJ1-5; no clear D gene. V was shortened by 5 bases and J by 6 bases, with 11 bases between the two germline ends. The germline V gene encodes CDR1 MNHEY and CDR2 SVGEGT. This CDR3 has 13 residues. For the CDR3, the DNA is TGTGCCAGCAGTCCGATGGGAATTCAGCCCCAGCATTTT. Translation gives CASSPMGIQPQHF.

This clonotype was seen more than once but under ten times. This chain joins TRBV5-5 and TRBJ2-1, with D unresolved. Trimming shortened V by 0 bases and J by 2 bases, and 9 bases separated the two germline ends. This CDR3 spans 15 amino acids. The V gene's germline CDR1 is SGHKS and CDR2 YYEKEE (reference sequence). Here the CDR3 DNA reads TGTGCCAGCAGCTTGGGACCAGCGCCCTACAATGAGCAGTTCTTC. Translation: CASSLGPAPYNEQFF.

As for this clonotype: A clone one base away is much larger, so this may be a read error. This rearrangement joins TRBV7-6 to TRBJ1-1; 7 bases match TRBD1. CDR1 and CDR2 (germline): SGHVS, FNYEAQ. The V and J ends lost 5 bases and 1 base, in that order; junction bases with no gene match: 7. This CDR3 region has 15 residues. The CDR3 DNA follows: TGTGCCAGCAGCCACCCGGACAGGAGGAACACTGAAGCTTTCTTT. It codes for CASSHPDRRNTEAFF.

V is TRBV15 and J is TRBJ1-5; no definite D call. Trimming pared 2 bases from V and 7 bases from J, leaving 15 bases between. Per the germline V gene, CDR1 is LNHNV and CDR2 is YYDKDF (reference sequence). The CDR3 consists of 15 residues. CDR3 sequence reads: CATSRTDRMGQPQHF. Here the CDR3 DNA reads TGTGCCACCAGCAGAACCGATAGGATGGGGCAGCCCCAGCATTTT.

This clonotype was picked up a small number of times. The V gene is TRBV7-9, the J gene TRBJ2-2, with D possibly TRBD1 on 6 matching bases. There are 20 residues in the CDR3. Trimming pared 1 base from V and 3 bases from J, leaving 24 bases between. Per the germline V gene, CDR1 is SEHNR and CDR2 is FQNEAQ (reference sequence). CDR3 in DNA: TGTGCCAGCAGCTTAGTCCCCGGGACACTATACCTTACGGACACCGGGGAGCTGTTTTTT. Translation: CASSLVPGTLYLTDTGELFF. Filled out from reference TRBV7-9 and TRBJ2-2, the complete variable domain reads DTGVSQNPRHKITKRGQNVTFRCDPISEHNRLYWYRQTLGQGPEFLTYFQNEAQLEKSRLLSDRFSAERPKGSFSTLEIQRTEQGDSAMYLCASSLVPGTLYLTDTGELFFGEGSRLTVL.

This clonotype was picked up many times. This chain uses TRBV2 with TRBJ2-2, with 9 bases lining up with TRBD1. This CDR3 region has 13 residues. The ends lost 9 bases at V and 3 bases at J; junction bases unmatched: 2. The germline CDR1 and CDR2 sequences are SNHLY and FYNNEI. The CDR3 region is CASWTGDTGELFF. The CDR3 DNA is TGTGCCAGTTGGACAGGGGACACCGGGGAGCTGTTTTTT.

This clonotype has just one count. CDR3 sequence (DNA): TGCGCCAGCAGCCAGGAACAGGGGGCTGTGGCTAACTATGGCTACACCTTC. Amino acids: CASSQEQGAVANYGYTF. The chain is built from TRBV4-1 and TRBJ1-2; 9 nucleotides match TRBD1. Germline V lookup: CDR1 MGHRA, CDR2 YSYEKL. The CDR3 is 17 amino acids. After removal of 3 bases from V and 0 bases from J, the junction contained 8 bases not matched to a gene.

This chain connects TRBV4-1 to TRBJ2-1, with 10 bases fitting TRBD1. Germline-derived CDR1 and CDR2 are MGHRA and YSYEKL. Losses at the gene ends were 0 bases for V and 15 bases for J; bases not matched to a gene: 11. The CDR3 covers 15 residues. DNA of the CDR3: TGCGCCAGCAGCCAAGAACCGGGACAGGGGACGAAACCGTTCTTC. Translated, it gives CASSQEPGQGTKPFF.

With regard to this clonotype: This may arise from a read error, as a much more abundant clone is one base away. This chain links TRBV7-2 with TRBJ2-7, with D possibly called TRBD1 or TRBD2 (5 bases each). This CDR3 has 13 amino acids. Trimming shortened V by 0 bases and J by 7 bases, and 10 bases separated the two germline ends. Germline CDR1 is SGHTA and CDR2 is FQGNSA. For the CDR3, the DNA is TGTACCAGCAGCTTAGCGCCGGGGCGGGAGCAGTACTTC. It specifies CTSSLAPGREQYF. The variable domain in full, with the rest retrieved from reference TRBV7-2 and TRBJ2-7, is GAGVSQSPSNKVTEKGKDVELRCDPISGHTALYWYRQSLGQGLEFLIYFQGNSAPDKSGLPSDRFSAERTGGSVSTLTIQRTQQEDSAVYLCTSSLAPGREQYFGPGTRLTVT.

This clonotype was counted between two and nine times. The chain couples TRBV20-1 to TRBJ2-2, with no clear D. Trimming shortened V by 6 bases and J by 4 bases, and 12 bases separated the two germline ends. The CDR3 extends over 13 amino acids. Germline CDR1 DFQATT, CDR2 SNEGSKA (reference sequence). CDR3 region: CSARSSSTGELFF. CDR3 bases: TGCAGTGCCCGAAGTTCTTCCACCGGGGAGCTGTTTTTT.

About this clonotype: This could be a read error, since a much larger clone is one nucleotide away. The V gene is TRBV19, the J gene TRBJ2-3; D not certain. This CDR3 comprises 13 residues. The V gene's germline CDR1 is LNHDA and CDR2 SQIVND (reference sequence). DNA for the CDR3: TGTGGCAGTAGTATAACTGCCACAGATACGCAGTATTTT. Protein sequence: CGSSITATDTQYF.

The chain couples TRBV28 to TRBJ1-1, with 7 bases aligning to TRBD1. The CDR3 has 18 residues. V shed 6 bases, J shed 0 bases, and the junction held 16 bases outside the gene matches. From germline, CDR1 is MDHEN and CDR2 SYDVKM. The CDR3 region has the DNA TGTGCCAGCAGGGAACAAACCGGGACAGATCCCATGAACACTGAAGCTTTCTTT. It encodes CASREQTGTDPMNTEAFF. Using reference TRBV28 and TRBJ1-1 for the parts outside the CDR3, the full variable domain is DVKVTQSSRYLVKRTGEKVFLECVQDMDHENMFWYRQDPGLGLRLIYFSYDVKMKEKGDIPEGYSVSREKKERFSLILESASTNQTSMYLCASREQTGTDPMNTEAFFGQGTRLTVV.

This clonotype was seen repeatedly, ten times or more. V usage is TRBV7-8 and J usage is TRBJ2-3, with unresolved D. The germline CDR1 and CDR2 sequences are SGHVS and FQNEAQ. The CDR3 length is 16 residues. V lost 1 base to trimming and J lost 1 base, with 12 bases between them. As DNA, the CDR3 is TGTGCCAGCAGCTTAGAGGCCGGCGATCGCACAGATACGCAGTATTTT. Protein product: CASSLEAGDRTDTQYF.

Note on this clonotype: A much larger clone is a single base away; this may be a read error. The J gene is TRBJ2-7, the V gene TRBV28; D is perhaps TRBD2 (5 bases). This CDR3 has 14 amino acids. Looked up from germline, CDR1 is MDHEN and CDR2 is SYDVKM. V was cut by 6 bases and J by 0 bases, with 12 bases left in between. CDR3 DNA sequence: TGTGCCAGCAGACCCGGGGTGAGCTCCTACGAGCAGTACGTC. Residues: CASRPGVSSYEQYV.

The chain links TRBV6-2 or TRBV6-3 to TRBJ2-7; TRBD1 matches 7 bases. The CDR3 length is 13 residues. Trimming removed 5 bases from V and 3 bases from J; junction bases left unmatched: 4. CDR1 MNHEY and CDR2 SVGEGT come from the germline V gene. The CDR3 DNA is TGTGCCAGCAGTAGAGGGACAGTCTACGAGCAGTACGTC. Translated, it gives CASSRGTVYEQYV.

Many counts were recorded for this clonotype. The chain recombines TRBV7-6 with TRBJ1-1, with unresolved D. Germline CDR1 is SGHVS and CDR2 is FNYEAQ. With 4 bases removed from V and 0 bases from J, the gap between germline ends came to 15 bases. The CDR3 is made up of 16 amino acids. CDR3: CASSSLAGRVNTEAFF. CDR3 coding DNA: TGTGCCAGCAGCTCCCTGGCGGGTAGGGTGAACACTGAAGCTTTCTTT. Drawing the rest from reference TRBV7-6 and TRBJ1-1, the complete variable domain is GAGVSQSPRYKVTKRGQDVALRCDPISGHVSLYWYRQALGQGPEFLTYFNYEAQQDKSGLPNDRFSAERPEGSISTLTIQRTEQRDSAMYRCASSSLAGRVNTEAFFGQGTRLTVV.

This clonotype was found a few times. The chain recombines TRBV7-2 with TRBJ2-5; D remains unclear. CDR1 SGHTA and CDR2 FQGNSA come from the germline V gene. This CDR3 is built from 13 residues. V dropped 0 bases and J dropped 4 bases, with 6 bases sitting between them. The DNA of the CDR3 is TGTGCCAGCAGCTTAGCCTCTATAGAGACCCAGTACTTC. Encoded protein: CASSLASIETQYF.

V usage is TRBV28 and J usage is TRBJ2-1, with a tentative D call TRBD1 (6 bases). The V end lost 6 bases, the J end lost 7 bases, and 19 bases lay between the germline ends. Germline loops: CDR1 MDHEN, CDR2 SYDVKM. This CDR3 contains 15 residues. This chain's CDR3 is CASSYRGGRRNEQFF. In DNA form, the CDR3 reads TGTGCCAGCAGCTACCGAGGGGGACGGAGGAATGAGCAGTTCTTC.

This clonotype was detected a few times. V usage is TRBV6-1 and J usage is TRBJ2-7; tentative D call: TRBD1 (6 bases). There are 16 residues in the CDR3. Germline V gene lookup returns CDR1 MNHNS and CDR2 SASEGT. Trimming removed 4 bases at V and 2 bases at J, with 18 bases between. The chain's CDR3 is CASSVPLGQRTYEQYF. For the CDR3, the DNA is TGTGCCAGCAGTGTCCCACTTGGACAGAGGACCTACGAGCAGTACTTC.

V usage is TRBV28 and J usage is TRBJ2-5; the D gene is possibly TRBD1 (6 bases). Trimming took 3 bases from V and 2 from J, leaving 13 bases between them. The V gene's germline CDR1 is MDHEN and CDR2 SYDVKM. The length of the CDR3 is 15 residues. The CDR3 protein is CASSLEDGQQETQYF. CDR3 bases: TGTGCCAGCAGTTTGGAGGATGGACAGCAAGAGACCCAGTACTTC.

This clonotype was counted many times. The rearrangement links TRBV7-6 to TRBJ2-5, with 12 bases matching TRBD1. Germline assignment: CDR1 SGHVS and CDR2 FNYEAQ. The CDR3 consists of 17 residues. The trim removed 4 bases at V and 5 bases at J, leaving 11 bases unmatched. In DNA form, the CDR3 reads TGTGCCAGCAGCTATAATCCCGGGACAGGGGGCAGGGAGACCCAGTACTTC. Protein product: CASSYNPGTGGRETQYF. Combining the CDR3 with reference TRBV7-6 and TRBJ2-5 gives the whole variable domain GAGVSQSPRYKVTKRGQDVALRCDPISGHVSLYWYRQALGQGPEFLTYFNYEAQQDKSGLPNDRFSAERPEGSISTLTIQRTEQRDSAMYRCASSYNPGTGGRETQYFGPGTRLLVL.

A few counts support this clonotype. The chain joins TRBV7-6 to TRBJ2-1; no clear D. The CDR3 contains 16 residues. Germline V gene lookup returns CDR1 SGHVS and CDR2 FNYEAQ. V was cut by 3 bases and J by 0 bases, with 12 bases left in between. Here the CDR3 DNA reads TGTGCCAGCAGCTTGCGGATGTCGAGCTCCTACAATGAGCAGTTCTTC. This encodes CASSLRMSSSYNEQFF.